This is a list of T cell receptor beta chains from one sample in a study of Ad26.COV2.S vaccination and SARS-CoV-2 variants. This table comes from immunoSEQ multiplex PCR, and its TCRdb copy is limited to in-frame clones, with some not included. The data contain some 300,000 clones, 86% of them singletons. Sequencing was performed on peripheral blood, taken in a trial of Ad26.COV2.S vaccine versus placebo. The receptors come from a person aged 18-60 years who received the Ad26.COV2.S COVID-19 vaccine or a placebo. Both conserved end residues are part of each CDR3. The D gene is left open where the match is weak.

D gene	CDR3 length	V gene	J gene	CDR3 protein
.	16	TRBV5-6	TRBJ1-1	CASRKDPGFIVTEAFF
.	15	TRBV4-3	TRBJ1-5	CASSPGHSIGQPQHF
TRBD1	17	TRBV30	TRBJ1-1	CAWSSPRTGGMNTEAFF
.	14	TRBV18	TRBJ1-2	CASSPRGDPYGYTF
.	12	TRBV7-9	TRBJ1-2	CASSLPGGGYTF
.	13	TRBV7-2	TRBJ2-1	CASSSTTYNEQFF
.	17	TRBV3-1/TRBV3-2	TRBJ1-2	CASSQEFMGGASYGYTF
.	14	TRBV9	TRBJ1-6	CASSALGGNSPLHF
.	14	TRBV7-8	TRBJ2-5	CASSLGGAQETQYF
.	14	TRBV3-1/TRBV3-2	TRBJ2-4	CASTLSGAKNIQYF
TRBD1	15	TRBV11-2	TRBJ1-2	CASSLGAGGVYGYTF
.	14	TRBV19	TRBJ1-2	CASSMEGRAYGYTF
.	12	TRBV9	TRBJ1-3	CASSVAGNTIYF
.	17	TRBV5-4	TRBJ2-6	CASSAGFINSGANVLTF
.	11	TRBV2	TRBJ1-1	CASSSYTEAFF
.	16	TRBV5-1	TRBJ2-3	CASNPKGGSSTDTQYF
.	11	TRBV6-1	TRBJ1-5	CASSEGRPQHF
.	13	TRBV29-1	TRBJ2-7	CSVVTRDSYEQYF
.	13	TRBV6-2/TRBV6-3	TRBJ2-7	CASSYSLLFEQYF
.	14	TRBV5-1	TRBJ2-1	CASSDGTAPNEQFF
.	15	TRBV9	TRBJ1-1	CASSVAGDWITEAFF
.	15	TRBV5-4	TRBJ2-5	CASSSPDRVQETQYF
.	12	TRBV15	TRBJ1-2	CATSITGYGYTF
.	13	TRBV19	TRBJ1-1	CASSIGTTTEAFF
TRBD1	14	TRBV5-1	TRBJ2-5	CASSWTGGKETQYF
.	15	TRBV19	TRBJ1-5	CASRESVYSNQPQHF
TRBD1	15	TRBV5-1	TRBJ1-5	CASSPSTGGDQPQHF
TRBD2	14	TRBV7-8	TRBJ2-2	CASERGPETGELFF
.	15	TRBV5-1	TRBJ2-5	CASSARVGPQETQYF
.	17	TRBV29-1	TRBJ1-1	CSVIGFRGIELRTEAFF
.	16	TRBV11-3	TRBJ2-1	CASSLTLAAVTVEQFF
.	14	TRBV7-2	TRBJ1-6	CASSLLQGVSPLHF
.	13	TRBV7-9	TRBJ1-1	CASTADWNTEAFF
.	13	TRBV20-1	TRBJ1-4	CSASSGIGEKLFF
TRBD1	16	TRBV25-1	TRBJ1-6	CASSDPRQGMSSPLHF
.	15	TRBV20-1	TRBJ2-6	CSASTEHSGANVLTF
TRBD1	15	TRBV5-5	TRBJ2-1	CASSWGQGRSNEQFF
TRBD1	15	TRBV9	TRBJ1-5	CASSVGTGSNQPQHF
.	15	TRBV19	TRBJ2-5	CASATRGAKGETQYF
.	15	TRBV5-1	TRBJ1-2	CASSPNPGLNYGYTF
.	14	TRBV6-5	TRBJ1-1	CASTPPGQNTEAFF
TRBD1	14	TRBV2	TRBJ1-6	CASSGQGAESPLHF
TRBD2	12	TRBV6-5	TRBJ2-7	CATRTSGGEQYF
TRBD1	14	TRBV28	TRBJ2-7	CASIRTGNSYEQYF
.	17	TRBV5-4	TRBJ1-1	CASSLDPGPTLNTEAFF
.	16	TRBV7-9	TRBJ1-1	CASSYTAPGPNTEAFF
.	16	TRBV6-4	TRBJ2-1	CASSPEYSPSYNEQFF
TRBD2	17	TRBV3-1/TRBV3-2	TRBJ2-3	CASSQTTSGSRTDTQYF
.	14	TRBV3-1/TRBV3-2	TRBJ2-1	CASRRGFNYNEQFF
.	14	TRBV3-1/TRBV3-2	TRBJ1-1	CASSQREANTEAFF
.	16	TRBV11-2	TRBJ1-1	CASSLGRSTGITEAFF
TRBD1	16	TRBV4-3	TRBJ1-4	CASSQDGTGAVEKLFF
TRBD1	15	TRBV9	TRBJ2-1	CASSVTGDVYNEQFF
.	11	TRBV29-1	TRBJ2-3	CSVETWDTQYF